The next 21 T cell receptor beta chains were all read from a single sample in a study of blood T cell repertoires in COVID-19. Clones were sequenced by immunoSEQ multiplex PCR, and TCRdb holds only the in-frame ones, with some missing. The sample holds approximately 230,000 clones, just over 85% seen once. Sequenced input: peripheral blood. These receptors originate from an elderly man with acute or convalescent COVID-19.

The V gene is TRBV7-8, the J gene TRBJ1-3; D not resolved. This CDR3 contains 17 residues. The ends were cut back, 0 bases at V and 1 base at J, with 13 bases in the middle. CDR1 and CDR2 from the germline V gene are SGHVS and FQNEAQ. For the CDR3, the DNA is TGTGCCAGCAGCTTAGCGAGGGTGCTTACTTCTGGAAACACCATATATTTT. Translating it yields CASSLARVLTSGNTIYF.

V is TRBV5-1 and J is TRBJ2-2, with TRBD1 identical over 7 bases. This CDR3 region has 15 residues. Trimming cost V 0 bases and J 4 bases; bases outside gene matches: 3. Germline V gene data show CDR1 as SGHRS and CDR2 as YFSETQ. The CDR3 reads CASSLGAGGTGELFF. The DNA of the CDR3 is TGCGCCAGCAGCTTGGGCGCAGGGGGCACCGGGGAGCTGTTTTTT.

This clone was counted once. This chain links TRBV28 with TRBJ1-5; 7 nucleotides match TRBD1. The CDR3 has 15 residues. Germline assignment: CDR1 MDHEN and CDR2 SYDVKM. V shed 0 bases and J 3 bases; nucleotides not matched to a gene: 2. This CDR3 is CASSLWGQINQPQHF. The CDR3 DNA is TGTGCCAGCAGTTTATGGGGACAGATCAATCAGCCCCAGCATTTT.

In its sample, this clone was seen once. The V call is TRBV19, the J call TRBJ1-5; D uncertain. The germline V gene has CDR1 LNHDA and CDR2 SQIVND (reference sequence). V was shortened by 5 bases and J by 5 bases, with 7 bases between the two germline ends. The CDR3 loop spans 12 amino acids. The CDR3 region has the DNA TGTGCCAGTAGTTTTTCCTATCAGCCCCAGCATTTT. Its translation is CASSFSYQPQHF.

This chain uses TRBV6-5 with TRBJ2-7; 8 bases align to TRBD1. The CDR3 spans 13 residues. The germline V gene has CDR1 MNHEY and CDR2 SVGAGI. V trimming: 10 bases; J trimming: 4 bases; junction bases outside the gene matches: 9. The CDR3: CATQDRVRYEQYF. The CDR3 region has the DNA TGTGCCACACAGGACAGGGTGAGGTACGAGCAGTACTTC.

The chain couples TRBV3-1 (or the pseudogene TRBV3-2) to TRBJ1-3; D perhaps matches TRBD1 (5 bases). Germline values: CDR1 LGHDT, CDR2 YNNKEL (reference sequence). The CDR3 is made up of 14 amino acids. Trimming removed 4 bases at V and 8 bases at J, with 15 bases between. CDR3: CASSLRNQGYTIYF. The CDR3 bases are TGTGCCAGCAGCCTTCGGAACCAGGGCTACACCATATATTTT.

This chain links TRBV6-2 or TRBV6-3 with TRBJ2-1; 8 bases are shared with TRBD2. V lost 3 bases to trimming and J lost 8 bases; unmatched junction nucleotides: 12. CDR1 MNHEY and CDR2 SVGEGT come from the germline V gene. The CDR3 contains 16 residues. CDR3 loop: CASSYPPGGPEDEQFF. The CDR3 nucleotides read TGTGCCAGCAGTTATCCCCCGGGAGGGCCGGAAGATGAGCAGTTCTTC.

The chain joins TRBV7-9 to TRBJ2-6; 7 nucleotides match TRBD1. The CDR3 has 16 amino acids. The junction had 4 bases not matched to a gene; V was cut back by 5 bases and J by 0 bases. Germline V gene data show CDR1 as SEHNR and CDR2 as FQNEAQ (reference sequence). The CDR3: CASSPGTVSGANVLTF. CDR3 bases: TGTGCCAGCAGCCCCGGGACAGTCTCTGGGGCCAACGTCCTGACTTTC. Looking up the rest from reference TRBV7-9 and TRBJ2-6 gives the full variable domain: DTGVSQNPRHKITKRGQNVTFRCDPISEHNRLYWYRQTLGQGPEFLTYFQNEAQLEKSRLLSDRFSAERPKGSFSTLEIQRTEQGDSAMYLCASSPGTVSGANVLTFGAGSRLTVL.

This chain links TRBV6-5 with TRBJ1-1; D possibly corresponds to TRBD1 (5 bases). This CDR3 contains 14 residues. Germline CDR1 reads MNHEY; CDR2 reads SVGAGI. Trimming left V 6 bases short and J 0 bases short, with 11 bases between. CDR3 protein: CASSPGLMNTEAFF. The CDR3 coding sequence is TGTGCCAGCAGCCCGGGACTGATGAACACTGAAGCTTTCTTT.

The chain recombines TRBV28 with TRBJ2-1; D is ambiguous. From germline, CDR1 is MDHEN and CDR2 SYDVKM. The V gene lost 2 bases and the J gene lost 3 bases, with 11 bases spanning the gap. The CDR3 runs to 15 residues. The CDR3 protein is CASSLDLNVYNEQFF. The CDR3 DNA reads TGTGCCAGCAGTTTAGACTTAAACGTCTACAATGAGCAGTTCTTC.

The J gene is TRBJ1-1, the V gene TRBV5-4; weak D call: TRBD1 (5 bases). The CDR3 extends over 13 amino acids. V lost 5 bases, J lost 8 bases, and 16 bases lay in between. The germline CDR1 and CDR2 sequences are SGHNT and YYREEE (reference sequence). The CDR3 bases are TGTGCCAGCAGTTTCGAGTCGGGACTGGAAGCTTTCTTT. It yields the protein CASSFESGLEAFF.

The V call is TRBV14, the J call TRBJ2-2, with D possibly being TRBD2 (6 bases). Germline assignment: CDR1 SGHDN and CDR2 FVKESK. V shed 3 bases and J shed 5 bases, with 13 bases lying between them. The CDR3 is 15 amino acids. CDR3: CASSQTRAGTGELFF. DNA of the CDR3: TGTGCCAGCAGCCAGACCAGGGCGGGGACCGGGGAGCTGTTTTTT. Using reference TRBV14 and TRBJ2-2 for the parts outside the CDR3, the full variable domain is EAGVTQFPSHSVIEKGQTVTLRCDPISGHDNLYWYRRVMGKEIKFLLHFVKESKQDESGMPNNRFLAERTGGTYSTLKVQPAELEDSGVYFCASSQTRAGTGELFFGEGSRLTVL.

The chain links TRBV6-2 or TRBV6-3 to TRBJ2-7, with 12 bases that match TRBD1. V lost 3 bases to trimming and J lost 4 bases; unmatched junction nucleotides: 7. Germline-derived CDR1 and CDR2 are MNHEY and SVGEGT. This CDR3 region has 16 residues. The CDR3 DNA follows: TGTGCCAGCAGTTATTCGCGGGACAGGGGGCAGTACGAGCAGTACTTC. This translates into CASSYSRDRGQYEQYF.

On this clone: The junction departs from germline at one end; a sequencing error may be responsible. The chain joins TRBV7-7 to TRBJ2-7; D not certain. The CDR3 has 15 amino acids. The germline V gene has CDR1 SSHAT and CDR2 FNYEAQ (reference sequence). CDR3 sequence reads: CASSSRRRDTYEQYF. CDR3 in DNA: TGTGCTAGCAGCTCGCGCCGTCGCGACACCTACGAGCAGTACTTC.

The chain combines TRBV19 with TRBJ1-2; TRBD1 might be the D (6 bases). Germline V gives CDR1 LNHDA, CDR2 SQIVND (reference sequence). V was clipped by 7 bases and J by 8 bases, with 20 bases between them. This CDR3 contains 14 residues. The DNA of the CDR3 is TGTGCCAGTAAATTAATACAGGGTATCGGGGGCTACACCTTC. Translation gives CASKLIQGIGGYTF.

J is TRBJ2-5 and V is TRBV24-1, with TRBD2 matching over 10 bases. Germline V gene data show CDR1 as KGHDR and CDR2 as SFDVKD. V dropped 2 bases and J dropped 5; count of bases not matched to a gene: 7. The CDR3 has 16 residues. CDR3 in amino acids: CATSDSPLAGAETQYF. The CDR3 DNA sequence: TGTGCCACCAGTGATTCTCCCCTAGCGGGAGCGGAGACCCAGTACTTC.

The V and J genes are TRBV10-3 and TRBJ2-5; tentatively, D is TRBD1 (6 bases). The germline V and J ends were trimmed by 11 bases and 3 bases, with 16 bases remaining between them. Germline V lookup: CDR1 ENHRY, CDR2 SYGVKD. This CDR3 spans 13 amino acids. This CDR3 is CAAGGRTEETQYF. The DNA of the CDR3 is TGTGCCGCCGGAGGAAGGACAGAAGAGACCCAGTACTTC.

J is TRBJ2-7 and V is TRBV6-2 or TRBV6-3; a possible D gene is TRBD2 (5 bases). CDR3 length: 15 amino acids. Germline V lookup: CDR1 MNHEY, CDR2 SVGEGT. V lost 2 bases, J lost 5 bases, and 16 bases lay in between. The CDR3 here is CASSYRGAGSHEQYF. The CDR3 DNA reads as TGTGCCAGCAGTTACCGGGGTGCGGGTTCCCACGAGCAGTACTTC.

The gene calls are TRBV7-6 and TRBJ2-1; maybe TRBD2 (5 bases). Looked up from germline, CDR1 is SGHVS and CDR2 is FNYEAQ. With 4 bases removed from V and 0 bases from J, the gap between germline ends came to 13 bases. The CDR3 is 16 amino acids. The CDR3 DNA follows: TGTGCCAGCAGCTCAACCGCGGACTCCTCCTACAATGAGCAGTTCTTC. It translates to CASSSTADSSYNEQFF.

This clone appeared a few times. J is TRBJ1-2 and V is TRBV3-1 (or the pseudogene TRBV3-2); 10 bases map to TRBD1. Germline CDR1 is LGHDT and CDR2 is YNNKEL (reference sequence). The CDR3 has 16 residues. The ends lost 2 bases at V and 2 bases at J; junction bases unmatched: 5. In nucleotides, the CDR3 is TGTGCCAGCAGCCAAACTCCGGGACAGGGGAACTATGGCTACACCTTC. Translating gives CASSQTPGQGNYGYTF.

This chain links TRBV6-5 with TRBJ2-1, with TRBD1 matching 8 bases. The germline V gene encodes CDR1 MNHEY and CDR2 SVGAGI. The CDR3 contains 16 residues. V shed 4 bases, J shed 2 bases, and the junction held 7 bases outside the gene matches. Here the CDR3 reads CASSFRQGTAYNEQFF. CDR3 sequence (DNA): TGTGCCAGCAGTTTCAGACAGGGGACAGCCTACAATGAGCAGTTCTTC.